This T cell receptor beta chain was obtained from a study of cytomegalovirus exposure and HLA in healthy donors. Worth noting for this clone: Its antigen is not known.

PCR used 60 Vbeta primers and 13 Jbeta primers. Sequencing used immunoSEQ multiplex PCR; TCRdb keeps in-frame clones, though not all of them. The table has about 160,000 clones, around 80% seen once. V gave up 5 bases and J gave up 6 bases; unmatched junction bases: 3. Germline V gene sequence: CDR1 MNHEY, CDR2 SVGAGI. The CDR3 length is 12 residues. Findings and caveats of the study: The authors reported that TCR beta sequences could predict HLA-A and HLA-B alleles. These predictions were accurate for most subjects in the first cohort.

The rearrangement joins TRBV6-5 to TRBJ2-7; 8 nucleotides agree with TRBD1. Sequencing was done on a sample of PBMCs. The TCR originated in a man aged 40-55 years in good health and CMV-seronegative. The DNA for the CDR3 is TGTGCCAGCAGTACTACAGGGGGCGAGCAGTACGTC. Translated, it gives CASSTTGGEQYV.